Reported below is one TCR beta chain. This sample was taken from a study of shared clonotypes between healthy human individuals. Study at large: Each donor's CD4 naive and CD4 memory cells filled three plates apiece, CD8 naive two, and CD8 memory one.

At deep level, the assay was performed. Sequencing was performed with immunoSEQ multiplex PCR; in TCRdb, only in-frame clones are kept and a portion is missing. The data show about 330,000 clones, 74% seen once. V was clipped by 8 bases and J by 0 bases, with 12 bases between them. Germline assignment: CDR1 SGHNT and CDR2 YYREEE (reference sequence). The CDR3 contains 13 residues. The rearrangement links TRBV5-4 to TRBJ2-7; no reliable D call. The clonotype comes from a man aged 25-45 years in good health. The sample taken for sequencing was memory CD4+ T cells sorted from blood. As to subset: CD45RA-negative fraction. CDR3 loop: CASANGNSYEQYF. The CDR3 nucleotides are TGTGCCAGTGCTAATGGGAACTCCTACGAGCAGTACTTC.